This TCR beta chain was found in a study of blood T cell repertoires in COVID-19 (dated by TCRdb to the early 2020s). Describing the broader study: Samples covering the acute and convalescent phases of COVID-19 were provided by collaborators in the United States, Italy and Spain. The material from the prospective study consisted of cDNA or gDNA derived from T cells, B-cell-depleted T cells, or PBMCs. Subjects who had been exposed to COVID-19, were actively infected with it, or had recovered from it provided the deeply sampled blood TCRbeta repertoires that made up the dataset. The repertoires were made available in a free public database intended to serve as a resource for research on the immune response to SARS-CoV-2. The samples were drawn from the first 160 participants of the ongoing ImmuneRACE study and from 1,254 subjects provided by 6 global collaborators. The sample metadata nearly always contained a de-identified subject ID, COVID-19 status, age in years and sex. HLA class I and class II types, where available, came from metadata supplied by the sample provider rather than from assay-based typing. The paper's findings and limits, for the study overall: Clinical and demographic metadata were provided uncurated, with the amount varying by source and participant.

One collaborating source in Seattle enrolled patients during active infection and followed them longitudinally through the course of disease. Each collaborating institution followed its own protocols to collect whole blood in K2EDTA tubes. For TCRbeta analysis, collaborators shipped samples as frozen whole blood, isolated PBMCs, or DNA extracted from either of those sample types. CDR1 LNHDA and CDR2 SQIVND were looked up in the germline V gene (reference sequence). V is reduced by 7 bases and J by 4 bases, leaving a spacing of 13 bases between them. Reading from cysteine to phenylalanine, the CDR3 counts 13 amino acids. The only DNA kept is the CDR3, 39 bases in frame from the first base. Turning to this clone: Its antigen is unknown. Within one base of it there is no much larger clone, and no base qualities were kept.

The immunoSEQ Assay, a bias-controlled multiplex PCR, was used to amplify TCRbeta CDR3 regions from genomic DNA. The paper's processing steps were these. Nucleated cell counts per sample were estimated from amplification of reference gene primers within the assay. Sequence reads were collapsed and filtered to measure the absolute abundance of every unique TCRbeta CDR3 rearrangement. For each sample, productive Simpson clonality was calculated by taking the square root of Simpson's diversity index across productive rearrangements. The immuneACCESS repertoire file appears here via TCRdb, limited to in-frame rearrangements. These files lack a portion of the clones; in checked studies, under half of the deficit traces to unresolved V genes, and the cause of the others is not known. V, J and clone size are those of that table, while D and trimming were read from the DNA. The sample table holds fewer than 150,000 clones, of which around 91% were seen once. Together, the top ten hold 3.8% of the sample.

This receptor was obtained from a woman in her sixties or seventies with COVID-19, enrolled during active disease. Sequenced sample: peripheral blood. In this chain, TRBV19 is recombined with TRBJ1-2, with a weak D call of TRBD1 (5 bases match). The CDR3 protein is CASNMGRFYGYTF. The nucleotide sequence is given as TGTGCCAGTAACATGGGGCGGTTCTATGGCTACACCTTC.